The 10 T cell receptor beta chains reported below all come from one sample, sequenced in a study of regulatory T cells in long-lasting Graves disease. Stated time point: persistent/refractory GD, antithyroid drugs over 5 years with positive TRAb. The TCR library used RNA extracted from PBMCs. Both iRepertoire HTBI primers and Arm-PCR of CDR3 regions were used to build the TCR beta libraries. Using its own MiXCR run on the multiplex PCR reads, TCRdb lists one record per CDR3 protein. The repertoire includes 400,000 or so distinct CDR3 sequences, 23% of them detected once, and roughly 28% sits in the top ten. The source material was peripheral blood mononuclear cells (PBMCs), sampled when the disease was refractory, from a patient treated with antithyroid drugs. The source of these receptors is a female donor with Graves disease.

This sequence joins TRBV19 and TRBJ1-5; D is perhaps TRBD1 (5 bases). This CDR3 is built from 17 residues. CDR1 is LNHDA and CDR2 is SQIVND in the germline V gene (reference sequence). Deletions cut 5 bases from V and 0 bases from J, with 17 bases between. This CDR3 reads CASSSFGTLDSNQPQHF. DNA for the CDR3: TGTGCCAGTAGTTCGTTTGGGACTTTAGATAGCAATCAGCCCCAGCATTTT. The full variable domain, completed using reference TRBV19 and TRBJ1-5, is DGGITQSPKYLFRKEGQNVTLSCEQNLNHDAMYWYRQDPGQGLRLIYYSQIVNDFQKGDIAEGYSVSREKKESFPLTVTSAQKNPTAFYLCASSSFGTLDSNQPQHFGDGTRLSIL.

This clonotype was observed many times. J is TRBJ1-1 and V is TRBV7-2; D is ambiguous. Per germline, CDR1 SGHTA and CDR2 FQGNSA. This CDR3 has 13 amino acids. The V gene lost 1 base and the J gene lost 11 bases, with 14 bases spanning the gap. DNA for the CDR3: TGTGCCAGCAGCTTAGGACGCGACCGAGGGGCTTTCTTT. This translates into CASSLGRDRGAFF.

This clonotype was seen many times. The chain links TRBV11-2 to TRBJ2-7; 8 bases are shared with TRBD2. CDR1 SGHAT and CDR2 FQNNGV come from the germline V gene. The CDR3 covers 13 residues. The J segment lost 6 bases and the V segment lost 9 bases, leaving 10 bases of the junction unmatched. CDR3 protein: CASGTRGGREQYF. CDR3 bases: TGTGCCAGTGGGACCCGGGGGGGGCGCGAGCAGTACTTC.

In this sample, this clonotype turned up a few times. The genes are TRBV7-9 and TRBJ2-5; D is possibly TRBD2 (6 bases). The CDR3 loop spans 14 amino acids. Germline values: CDR1 SEHNR, CDR2 FQNEAQ (reference sequence). Between the trimmed V and J ends, which lost 6 bases and 4 bases, there was a span of 15 bases. CDR3 protein: CASSRGGIGETQYF. DNA of the CDR3: TGTGCCAGCAGTCGTGGGGGGATAGGAGAGACCCAGTACTTC.

This clonotype was picked up a small number of times. V and J are TRBV6-1 and TRBJ1-2; 8 positions match TRBD1. The V gene end was trimmed by 6 bases and the J gene end by 7 bases; junction bases not matched to a gene: 10. CDR3 size: 14 residues. Germline V gene lookup returns CDR1 MNHNS and CDR2 SASEGT. The CDR3 nucleotides are TGTGCCAGCAGGCTCCAGGGGGCGATTGTTGGCTACACCTTC. This encodes CASRLQGAIVGYTF.

The chain carries TRBV7-9 and TRBJ2-7; TRBD1 might be the D (5 bases). The length of the CDR3 is 14 residues. V was shortened by 7 bases and J by 0 bases, with 13 bases between the two germline ends. Looked up from germline, CDR1 is SEHNR and CDR2 is FQNEAQ (reference sequence). CDR3 loop: CASTRVASSYEQYF. CDR3 bases: TGTGCCAGCACCAGGGTGGCCAGCTCCTACGAGCAGTACTTC.

The chain has TRBV7-2 and TRBJ2-7; D is ambiguous. Germline loops: CDR1 SGHTA, CDR2 FQGNSA. This CDR3 region has 15 residues. Trimming took off 0 bases at V and 1 base at J, with 10 bases between the two ends. The CDR3 region is CASSLARTVSYEQYF. The CDR3 coding sequence is TGTGCCAGCAGCTTAGCGAGAACGGTTTCCTACGAGCAGTACTTC.

This clonotype was counted at least ten times. The CDR3 spells CSASRGLSYEQYF. DNA of the CDR3: TGCAGTGCTAGCCGTGGGCTCTCCTACGAGCAGTACTTC. The J gene is TRBJ2-7, the V gene TRBV20-1, with no clear D. The V and J ends lost 3 bases and 0 bases respectively, with 9 bases between them. This CDR3 region has 13 residues. Germline assignment: CDR1 DFQATT and CDR2 SNEGSKA (reference sequence).

The chain is built from TRBV9 and TRBJ1-1; perhaps TRBD1 as D (6 bases). Between the trimmed V and J ends, which lost 5 bases and 1 base, there was a span of 15 bases. Germline-derived CDR1 and CDR2 are SGDLS and YYNGEE. The CDR3 length is 15 residues. CDR3 DNA: TGTGCCAGCAGTGGGGGGGGGCTCGCGAACACTGAAGCTTTCTTT. This translates into CASSGGGLANTEAFF.

This clonotype was detected only a few times. A far larger clone is just one base off, so this is likely a read error. The CDR3 spells CAISLGTGGGYGYTF. The CDR3 DNA is TGTGCCATCAGTTTGGGGACAGGGGGCGGCTATGGCTACACCTTC. J is TRBJ1-2 and V is TRBV10-3; 12 bases line up with TRBD1. Per the germline V gene, CDR1 is ENHRY and CDR2 is SYGVKD. The CDR3 has 15 amino acids. V was clipped by 5 bases and J by 4 bases; unmatched bases: 5.